The clone carrying this T cell receptor beta chain appeared once. In the original workflow: It was from reference gene primer amplification that nucleated cell counts were estimated. Clones were sequenced by immunoSEQ multiplex PCR, and TCRdb holds only the in-frame ones, with some missing. The DNA gave D and trimming, while V, J and clone size come from that table. This sample carries a few hundred thousand clones, 65% to 85% of them seen once, and the ten largest clones take about 2.3%. This entry is derived from a study of blood T cell repertoires in COVID-19. Background on the study: The origin of the acute and convalescent COVID-19 samples was the United States, Italy and Spain. Nucleic acid was either cDNA or gDNA, and it came from T cells, B-cell-depleted T cells, or PBMCs.

Sequenced input: peripheral blood. The TCR was taken from a woman aged 55-69 years with acute or convalescent COVID-19.

The CDR3 loop reads CASSYALARDSPLHF. CDR3 DNA sequence: TGTGCCAGCAGTTATGCCCTGGCCCGGGATTCACCCCTCCACTTT. This chain uses TRBV6-5 with TRBJ1-6; no clear D. Germline CDR1 reads MNHEY; CDR2 reads SVGAGI. The CDR3 has 15 residues. The V end lost 3 bases, the J end lost 8 bases, and 14 bases lay between the germline ends.